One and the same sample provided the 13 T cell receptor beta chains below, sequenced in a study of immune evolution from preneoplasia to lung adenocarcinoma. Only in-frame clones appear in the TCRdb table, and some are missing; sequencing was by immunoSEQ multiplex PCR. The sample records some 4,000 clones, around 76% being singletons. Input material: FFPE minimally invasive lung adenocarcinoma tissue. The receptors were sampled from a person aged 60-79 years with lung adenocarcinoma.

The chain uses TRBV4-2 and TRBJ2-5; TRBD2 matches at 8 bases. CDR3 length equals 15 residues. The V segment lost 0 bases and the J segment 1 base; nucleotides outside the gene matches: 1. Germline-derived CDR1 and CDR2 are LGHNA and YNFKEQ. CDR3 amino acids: CASSQDREGQETQYF. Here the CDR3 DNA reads TGTGCCAGCAGCCAAGATCGGGAGGGCCAAGAGACCCAGTACTTC.

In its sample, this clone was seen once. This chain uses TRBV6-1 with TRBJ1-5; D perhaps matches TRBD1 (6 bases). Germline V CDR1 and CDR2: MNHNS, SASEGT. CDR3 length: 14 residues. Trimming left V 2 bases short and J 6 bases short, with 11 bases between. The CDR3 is CASSELRGGQPQHF. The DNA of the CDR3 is TGTGCCAGCAGTGAACTCAGGGGAGGTCAGCCCCAGCATTTT.

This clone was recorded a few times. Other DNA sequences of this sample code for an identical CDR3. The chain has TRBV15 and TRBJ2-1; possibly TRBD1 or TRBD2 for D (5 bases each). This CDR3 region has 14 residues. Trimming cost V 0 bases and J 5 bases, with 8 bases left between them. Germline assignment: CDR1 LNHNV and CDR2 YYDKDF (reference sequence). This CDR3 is CATSRDGGNNEQFF. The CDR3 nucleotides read TGTGCCACCAGCAGAGATGGGGGAAACAATGAGCAGTTCTTC.

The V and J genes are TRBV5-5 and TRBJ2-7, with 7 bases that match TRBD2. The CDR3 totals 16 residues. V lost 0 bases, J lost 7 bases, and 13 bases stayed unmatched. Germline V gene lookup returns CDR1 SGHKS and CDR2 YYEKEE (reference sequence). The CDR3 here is CASSLAGGRGSGEQYF. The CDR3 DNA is TGTGCCAGCAGCTTGGCTGGCGGGAGAGGATCTGGGGAGCAGTACTTC.

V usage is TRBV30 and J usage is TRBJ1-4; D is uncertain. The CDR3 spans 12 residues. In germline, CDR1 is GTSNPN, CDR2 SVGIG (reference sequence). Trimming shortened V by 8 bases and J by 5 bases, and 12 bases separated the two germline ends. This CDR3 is CAQRSINEKLFF. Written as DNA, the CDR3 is TGTGCCCAGAGATCGATAAATGAAAAACTGTTTTTT.

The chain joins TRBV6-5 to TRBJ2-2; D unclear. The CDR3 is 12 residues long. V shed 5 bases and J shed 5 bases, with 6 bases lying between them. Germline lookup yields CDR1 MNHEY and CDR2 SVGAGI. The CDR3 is CASSRLTGELFF. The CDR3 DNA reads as TGTGCCAGCAGTCGCCTTACCGGGGAGCTGTTTTTT.

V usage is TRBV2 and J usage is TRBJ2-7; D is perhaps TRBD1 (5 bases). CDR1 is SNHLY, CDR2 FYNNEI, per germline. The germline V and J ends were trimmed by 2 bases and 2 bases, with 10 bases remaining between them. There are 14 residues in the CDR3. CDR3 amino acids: CASSEKGKPYEQYF. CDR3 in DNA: TGTGCCAGCAGTGAAAAGGGGAAACCCTACGAGCAGTACTTC.

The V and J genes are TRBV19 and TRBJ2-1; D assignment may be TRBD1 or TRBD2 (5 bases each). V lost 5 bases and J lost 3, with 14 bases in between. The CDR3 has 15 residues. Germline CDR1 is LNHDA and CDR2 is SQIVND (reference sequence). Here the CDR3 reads CASSSTGTDYNEQFF. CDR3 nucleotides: TGTGCCAGTAGTTCAACCGGGACCGACTACAATGAGCAGTTCTTC.

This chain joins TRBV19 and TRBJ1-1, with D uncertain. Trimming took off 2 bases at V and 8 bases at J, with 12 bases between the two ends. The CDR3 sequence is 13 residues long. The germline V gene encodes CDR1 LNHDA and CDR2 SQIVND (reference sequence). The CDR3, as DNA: TGTGCCAGTAGTATAAGTCAGCCGGGGGAAGCTTTCTTT. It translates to CASSISQPGEAFF.

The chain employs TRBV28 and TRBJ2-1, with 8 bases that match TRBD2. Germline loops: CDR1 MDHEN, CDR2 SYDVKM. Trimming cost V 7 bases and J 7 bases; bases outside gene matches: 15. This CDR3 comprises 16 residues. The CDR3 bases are TGTGCCAGCAAGAGAGGGGATAGCGGGATCGGTAATGAGCAGTTCTTC. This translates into CASKRGDSGIGNEQFF.

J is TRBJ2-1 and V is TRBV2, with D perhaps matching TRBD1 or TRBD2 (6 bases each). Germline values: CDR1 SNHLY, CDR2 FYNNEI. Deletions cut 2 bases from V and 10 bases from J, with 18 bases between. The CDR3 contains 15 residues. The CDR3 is CASSESRGEATEQFF. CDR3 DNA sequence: TGTGCCAGCAGTGAAAGTAGGGGGGAGGCGACGGAGCAGTTCTTC.

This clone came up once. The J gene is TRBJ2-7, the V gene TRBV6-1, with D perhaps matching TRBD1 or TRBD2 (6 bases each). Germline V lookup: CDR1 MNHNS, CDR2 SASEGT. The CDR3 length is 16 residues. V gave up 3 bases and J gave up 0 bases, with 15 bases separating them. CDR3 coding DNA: TGTGCCAGCAGTGATTATGGGGGGCGACCCTCCTACGAGCAGTACTTC. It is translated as CASSDYGGRPSYEQYF.

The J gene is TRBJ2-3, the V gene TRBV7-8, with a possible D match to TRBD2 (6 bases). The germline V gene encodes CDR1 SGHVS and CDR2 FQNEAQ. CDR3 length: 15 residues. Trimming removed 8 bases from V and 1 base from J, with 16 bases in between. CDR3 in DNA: TGTGCCAGCCGAGGATGGGGGGTGGGCACAGATACGCAGTATTTT. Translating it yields CASRGWGVGTDTQYF.